Listed here are 15 T cell receptor beta chains from one sample, sequenced in a study of immune evolution from preneoplasia to lung adenocarcinoma. Measured with immunoSEQ multiplex PCR; TCRdb has only the in-frame clones, and not every one. Among 5,000 or so clones, roughly 77% were seen once, and the ten largest hold 8.5% to 10%. The sequenced material came from FFPE lung adenocarcinoma in situ tissue. The receptor set was obtained from a person aged 60-80 years with lung adenocarcinoma.

CDR3 sequence reads: CASKPGTGGDKAFF. CDR3 bases: TGTGCCAGCAAACCCGGGACAGGGGGTGATAAGGCTTTCTTT. This chain connects TRBV6-4 to TRBJ1-1, with TRBD1 identical over 11 bases. With 7 bases clipped from V and 11 bases from J, the junction kept 12 bases outside the gene matches. This CDR3 region has 14 residues. Germline-derived CDR1 and CDR2 are MRHNA and SNTAGT.

The V and J genes are TRBV6-5 and TRBJ1-6; a weak D match, TRBD1 (6 bases). The V gene's germline CDR1 is MNHEY and CDR2 SVGAGI. V was cut by 3 bases and J by 4 bases, with 7 bases left in between. The CDR3 contains 14 residues. The CDR3 loop reads CASSYTGYNSPLHF. As DNA, the CDR3 is TGTGCCAGCAGTTATACAGGGTATAATTCACCCCTCCACTTT.

The rearrangement uses TRBV19 and TRBJ2-3, with TRBD1 matching 9 bases. The CDR3 is 15 amino acids. The trim removed 7 bases at V and 3 bases at J, leaving 8 bases unmatched. Looked up from germline, CDR1 is LNHDA and CDR2 is SQIVND (reference sequence). The CDR3 DNA sequence: TGTGCCAGTAACCCACAGGGGGCGATAACAGATACGCAGTATTTT. It yields the protein CASNPQGAITDTQYF. The entire variable domain, with the rest obtained from reference TRBV19 and TRBJ2-3, is as follows: DGGITQSPKYLFRKEGQNVTLSCEQNLNHDAMYWYRQDPGQGLRLIYYSQIVNDFQKGDIAEGYSVSREKKESFPLTVTSAQKNPTAFYLCASNPQGAITDTQYFGPGTRLTVL.

This chain connects TRBV6-5 to TRBJ2-1; the match to TRBD2 covers 8 bases. The junction had 8 bases not matched to a gene; V was cut back by 0 bases and J by 7 bases. Per the germline V gene, CDR1 is MNHEY and CDR2 is SVGAGI. This CDR3 is 16 amino acids long. Here the CDR3 reads CASSYSGAGGRNEQFF. The CDR3, as DNA: TGTGCCAGCAGTTACTCGGGGGCGGGAGGTAGGAATGAGCAGTTCTTC.

In its sample, this clone was seen once. The rearrangement joins TRBV5-1 to TRBJ2-3; 7 bases are a match to TRBD1. The CDR3 extends over 14 amino acids. With V trimmed by 0 bases and J by 3 bases, 1 base remained unmatched. The germline V gene encodes CDR1 SGHRS and CDR2 YFSETQ. This CDR3 reads CASSLAGQTDTQYF. The CDR3 nucleotides are TGCGCCAGCAGCTTGGCGGGACAGACAGATACGCAGTATTTT.

The V call is TRBV6-6, the J call TRBJ1-1; 9 bases match TRBD1. V trimming: 7 bases; J trimming: 1 base; junction bases outside the gene matches: 10. Germline V gene lookup returns CDR1 MNHNY and CDR2 SVGAGI (reference sequence). The CDR3 spans 16 residues. The CDR3 loop is CASNSGQGLGNTEAFF. The CDR3 nucleotides are TGTGCCAGCAACTCGGGACAGGGATTGGGGAACACTGAAGCTTTCTTT.

A word on this clone: The sample has other DNA sequences that encode this CDR3 too. The chain uses TRBV7-8 and TRBJ1-5, with D possibly matching TRBD1 (5 bases). The CDR3 runs to 12 residues. V was trimmed by 1 base and J by 7 bases, leaving 5 bases between them. Germline loops: CDR1 SGHVS, CDR2 FQNEAQ. Written as DNA, the CDR3 is TGTGCCAGCAGCTTAGAGGGGCAGCCCCAGCATTTT. It specifies CASSLEGQPQHF.

This clone was detected once. The chain joins TRBV7-9 to TRBJ2-1; 8 bases align to TRBD1. The CDR3 loop spans 15 amino acids. CDR1 is SEHNR and CDR2 is FQNEAQ in the germline V gene (reference sequence). J gave up 7 bases and V 1 base, and 6 bases lay outside the gene matches. The CDR3 nucleotides read TGTGCCAGCAGCTTAGAACTCAGGGGGCGGAATGAGCAGTTCTTC. As protein: CASSLELRGRNEQFF.

The chain has TRBV28 and TRBJ2-7; possible D gene TRBD1, 6 bases. Trimming stripped 5 bases from V and 7 bases from J, with 18 bases between. CDR1 is MDHEN, CDR2 SYDVKM, per germline. CDR3 length: 14 residues. The CDR3 sequence is CASSTRTAVREQYF. The CDR3 bases are TGTGCCAGCAGTACACGGACAGCGGTTCGGGAGCAGTACTTC.

This chain joins TRBV2 and TRBJ2-3; possibly TRBD1 or TRBD2 for D (6 bases each). The CDR3 runs to 14 residues. V was cut by 9 bases and J by 0 bases, with 13 bases left in between. Germline V gene sequence: CDR1 SNHLY, CDR2 FYNNEI. CDR3 in DNA: TGTGCCAGTAAGGGGGGACGAAGCACAGATACGCAGTATTTT. Its translation: CASKGGRSTDTQYF.

Remarks on this clone: One end of the junction does not line up with germline, which may come from a read error. The chain combines TRBV30 with TRBJ1-2; TRBD1 matches 10 bases. The length of the CDR3 is 15 residues. The germline V gene has CDR1 GTSNPN and CDR2 SVGIG (reference sequence). In DNA form, the CDR3 reads TGTGCCTGGAGTCCGGTGGGGCGGACAGGGGGTGGCTACATCTTC. This codes for CAWSPVGRTGGGYIF.

J is TRBJ2-3 and V is TRBV7-2; 8 bases agree with TRBD2. This CDR3 has 15 amino acids. Per the germline V gene, CDR1 is SGHTA and CDR2 is FQGNSA. V was pared by 5 bases and J by 5 bases, with 9 bases of the junction left unmatched. The DNA for the CDR3 is TGTGCCAGCAGCATAACCGGGGGGGCGGGAGATACGCAGTATTTT. This encodes CASSITGGAGDTQYF.

This sequence joins TRBV5-4 and TRBJ2-5, with 10 positions matching TRBD1. The length of the CDR3 is 13 residues. Trimming cost V 4 bases and J 5 bases; bases outside gene matches: 2. The germline gives CDR1 SGHNT, CDR2 YYREEE (reference sequence). The CDR3 loop reads CASSATGGETQYF. CDR3 DNA: TGTGCCAGCAGCGCGACAGGGGGCGAGACCCAGTACTTC.

This clone showed up just a few times. The genes are TRBV27 and TRBJ2-7, with TRBD1 matching over 8 bases. V trimming: 2 bases; J trimming: 2 bases; junction bases outside the gene matches: 2. The CDR3 is 14 amino acids. Germline loops: CDR1 MNHEY, CDR2 SMNVEV (reference sequence). In DNA, the CDR3 is TGTGCCAGCAGTTTACTACAGGGGGCCTACGAGCAGTACTTC. Its translation is CASSLLQGAYEQYF.

The genes are TRBV28 and TRBJ2-7; D is ambiguous. The CDR3 spans 11 residues. The ends were cut back, 6 bases at V and 6 bases at J, with 9 bases in the middle. Per germline, CDR1 MDHEN and CDR2 SYDVKM. The CDR3 DNA is TGTGCCAGCAGACGGCTAGGCGAGCAGTACTTC. It codes for CASRRLGEQYF.